This entry lists 8 T cell receptor beta chains sequenced from one sample in a study of T cell clones after liver transplantation. Produced via immunoSEQ multiplex PCR; TCRdb's table is partial and in-frame only. The sample consists of under 7,000 clones, 80% of them appearing once. Material: CD8+ T cells from blood, obtained 45 to 47 months after liver transplant. Receptor source: a human patient who received a liver transplant. Some T cells may originate from the graft donor.

This clone was found once. This chain links TRBV7-2 with TRBJ1-5; D gene ambiguous. This CDR3 region has 16 residues. Between the trimmed V and J ends, which lost 1 base and 6 bases, there was a span of 16 bases. In germline, CDR1 is SGHTA, CDR2 FQGNSA. The CDR3 DNA reads as TGTGCCAGCAGCTTAGGCGGAGACTCCCGGGTTCAGCCCCAGCATTTT. Protein sequence: CASSLGGDSRVQPQHF.

The genes are TRBV19 and TRBJ1-1; no clear D gene. This CDR3 region has 15 residues. The V end was cut by 5 bases, the J end by 11 bases, with 24 bases between. The germline gives CDR1 LNHDA, CDR2 SQIVND (reference sequence). The CDR3 reads CASSVSREGIEGAFF. The CDR3 nucleotides are TGTGCCAGTAGTGTCTCTAGGGAAGGTATCGAAGGGGCTTTCTTT.

This rearrangement joins TRBV7-9 to TRBJ1-1, with D possibly TRBD1 on 6 matching bases. The CDR3 runs to 16 residues. Germline CDR1 reads SEHNR; CDR2 reads FQNEAQ (reference sequence). Trimming pared 5 bases from V and 1 base from J, leaving 17 bases between. CDR3 sequence: CASSGHREVKNTEAFF. As DNA, the CDR3 is TGTGCCAGCAGCGGGCACAGGGAGGTCAAGAACACTGAAGCTTTCTTT.

A single count supports this clone. This rearrangement joins TRBV10-3 to TRBJ2-2, with D perhaps given as TRBD1 or TRBD2 (6 bases each). Germline CDR1 ENHRY, CDR2 SYGVKD. This CDR3 is built from 16 residues. V dropped 0 bases and J dropped 5 bases, with 13 bases sitting between them. The CDR3 loop is CAISESTGAKTGELFF. The CDR3 nucleotides read TGTGCCATCAGTGAGTCGACGGGGGCTAAGACCGGGGAGCTGTTTTTT.

This clone has only a few counts. This chain connects TRBV6-5 to TRBJ1-1; perhaps TRBD1 as D (6 bases). CDR3 length: 15 amino acids. V was clipped by 0 bases and J by 2 bases, with 10 bases between them. CDR1 is MNHEY and CDR2 is SVGAGI in the germline V gene. The DNA of the CDR3 is TGTGCCAGCAGTTACTCGTGGACAGATAACACTGAAGCTTTCTTT. The encoded protein is CASSYSWTDNTEAFF.

This chain uses TRBV12-5 with TRBJ2-7; D perhaps matches TRBD1 (7 bases). The CDR3 consists of 16 residues. Germline CDR1 is LGHNT and CDR2 is FRNRAP. With 2 bases removed from V and 3 bases from J, the gap between germline ends came to 17 bases. In DNA form, the CDR3 reads TGTGCTAGTGGTTTGTGTCAGGGCAGGGGGGTCTACGAGCAGTACTTC. Its translation is CASGLCQGRGVYEQYF.

V and J are TRBV4-1 and TRBJ2-3; 9 nucleotides agree with TRBD2. With V trimmed by 7 bases and J by 2 bases, 10 bases remained unmatched. The CDR3 extends over 16 amino acids. Germline-derived CDR1 and CDR2 are MGHRA and YSYEKL. The DNA of the CDR3 is TGCGCCAGCAAAGAGGCGGGAGGGGGGAACACAGATACGCAGTATTTT. Its translation is CASKEAGGGNTDTQYF.

The chain employs TRBV5-1 and TRBJ2-1; 8 bases match TRBD2. This CDR3 is 16 amino acids long. V lost 1 base to trimming and J lost 0 bases; unmatched junction nucleotides: 3. Germline CDR1 reads SGHRS; CDR2 reads YFSETQ. Here the CDR3 reads CASSLMSGSSYNEQFF. The CDR3 DNA is TGCGCCAGCAGCTTGATGAGCGGGAGCTCCTACAATGAGCAGTTCTTC.